This T cell receptor (beta chain) was identified during a study of CD8 T cells in Susac syndrome. The authors reverse transcribed roughly 0.5 to 1 ug RNA with random hexamers. TCRdb ran MiXCR on the immunoSEQ multiplex PCR reads and lists one entry per CDR3 protein. The sample contains almost 450,000 distinct CDR3 sequences, 85% of which appear only once. V trimming: 1 base; J trimming: 0 bases; junction bases outside the gene matches: 3. CDR3 length equals 16 residues. Germline loops: CDR1 SGHAT, CDR2 FQNNGV. This TCR was sampled from a human donor with multiple sclerosis. The specimen was CD8+ T cells from PBMCs. This chain uses TRBV11-2 with TRBJ1-1; 9 nucleotides agree with TRBD1. The CDR3 sequence: CASSLVGTGMNTEAFF. The CDR3 nucleotides are TGTGCCAGCAGCTTAGTTGGGACAGGGATGAACACTGAAGCTTTCTTT.